This T cell receptor (beta chain) was retrieved from a study of CD8+ T cells in alopecia areata. Study in general: Treated patients were dosed with oral tofacitinib, taking 5 to 10 mg twice daily. A 6-month off-drug phase came after tofacitinib, which had lasted 6 to 18 months. Findings of the study overall: The study found TCR sharing across patients less clear than in mice, possibly for HLA reasons.

A word on this clone: The antigen remains unidentified.

The CDR3 totals 15 residues. CDR1 is MNHEY, CDR2 SMNVEV, per germline (reference sequence). V gave up 0 bases and J gave up 9 bases, with 14 bases separating them. As the sequencing template, cDNA was produced by extracting RNA and reverse transcribing it. Produced via immunoSEQ multiplex PCR; TCRdb's table is partial and in-frame only. Of 150,000 to 190,000 clones listed, more than 45% are singletons. Lesional scalp tissue (obtained by punch biopsy) and peripheral blood were collected from alopecia areata patients. This receptor was taken from a human donor with alopecia areata. Sequencing used CD8+ T cells sorted from blood, obtained at week 0. V and J are TRBV27 and TRBJ1-4; no clear D. CDR3 sequence: CASSLSWEGRQKLFF. The DNA for the CDR3 is TGTGCCAGCAGTTTATCCTGGGAAGGGCGTCAAAAACTGTTTTTT.